The 18 T cell receptor beta chains below all came from one sample that was sequenced in a study of long-term antiretroviral therapy in people with HIV (dated 2022 in TCRdb). The immunoSEQ hsTCRB v3.0 assay was used at survey level resolution to sequence the TRB variable region. In its TCRdb copy, this immuneACCESS table keeps in-frame sequences only and misses some clones. Where compared with another copy, unresolved V genes explain less than half of these, and the others have no known cause. Here the sample has tens of thousands of clones; 70% to 90% occur a single time. The ten largest clones add up to around 7.8% of the sample. The material sequenced was unsorted PBMCs, taken 1.8 years before starting antiretroviral therapy. These receptors originate from a woman aged 25 to 45 with HIV.

This chain links TRBV9 with TRBJ2-1, with D possibly called TRBD1 or TRBD2 (5 bases each). The length of the CDR3 is 15 residues. The germline V gene encodes CDR1 SGDLS and CDR2 YYNGEE. The V end was cut by 2 bases, the J end by 6 bases, with 15 bases between. The CDR3 DNA is TGTGCCAGCAGCGTTGAACGGGGCCCTGGCAATGAGCAGTTCTTC. Its protein is CASSVERGPGNEQFF. The complete variable domain, with remaining parts taken from reference TRBV9 and TRBJ2-1, reads DSGVTQTPKHLITATGQRVTLRCSPRSGDLSVYWYQQSLDQGLQFLIQYYNGEERAKGNILERFSAQQFPDLHSELNLSSLELGDSALYFCASSVERGPGNEQFFGPGTRLTVL.

V is TRBV5-1 and J is TRBJ2-5; D unresolved. CDR1 is SGHRS, CDR2 YFSETQ, per germline. CDR3 length: 13 amino acids. V lost 4 bases and J lost 4, with 11 bases in between. CDR3 sequence reads: CASSRAPGETQYF. The CDR3, as DNA: TGCGCCAGCAGCCGTGCACCGGGAGAGACCCAGTACTTC.

This chain connects TRBV27 to TRBJ2-2; 8 bases fit TRBD1. The ends lost 5 bases at V and 6 bases at J; junction bases unmatched: 17. Per the germline V gene, CDR1 is MNHEY and CDR2 is SMNVEV (reference sequence). The CDR3 is made up of 18 amino acids. CDR3 protein: CASSPRRDRPLGAGELFF. Written as DNA, the CDR3 is TGTGCCAGCAGTCCCCGCCGGGACAGGCCTTTGGGCGCCGGGGAGCTGTTTTTT.

CDR3 DNA: TGTGCCAGCAGCACGAGCAGCCCCCGCCTGCGGCAGGAACACGGCTACACCTTC. The encoded protein is CASSTSSPRLRQEHGYTF. V gene TRBV11-2 combines with J gene TRBJ1-2, with D unclear. The V end was cut by 5 bases, the J end by 8 bases, with 30 bases between. The CDR3 has 18 residues. Germline values: CDR1 SGHAT, CDR2 FQNNGV.

V and J are TRBV12-5 and TRBJ1-1; D possibly corresponds to TRBD1 (5 bases). Trimming removed 2 bases at V and 0 bases at J, with 13 bases between. Germline CDR1 reads LGHNT; CDR2 reads FRNRAP. CDR3 length equals 16 residues. The CDR3 nucleotides read TGTGCTAGTGGTTTGAGCGTGGGGGAGATGAACACTGAAGCTTTCTTT. Its translation: CASGLSVGEMNTEAFF.

This clone was counted a few times. The chain links TRBV10-3 to TRBJ1-1; 7 bases are a match to TRBD1. CDR1 ENHRY and CDR2 SYGVKD come from the germline V gene. The ends lost 6 bases at V and 0 bases at J; junction bases unmatched: 4. This CDR3 has 14 amino acids. The CDR3 DNA reads TGTGCCATCAGCCCGGGACAGATGAACACTGAAGCTTTCTTT. It encodes CAISPGQMNTEAFF.

The chain recombines TRBV7-9 with TRBJ1-2, with 8 bases aligning to TRBD1. Looked up from germline, CDR1 is SEHNR and CDR2 is FQNEAQ (reference sequence). Germline trimming cut 5 bases from V and 0 bases from J; bases unmatched to any gene: 5. This CDR3 has 15 residues. The CDR3 coding sequence is TGTGCCAGCAGCGGGGGGGACAGGTCTAACTATGGCTACACCTTC. It translates to CASSGGDRSNYGYTF.

CDR3: CASSASTGIAEAFF. The CDR3 nucleotides are TGTGCCAGCAGTGCATCAACAGGGATCGCTGAAGCTTTCTTT. The chain employs TRBV6-5 and TRBJ1-1, with TRBD1 as a possible D gene (6 bases). V lost 5 bases and J lost 6, with 16 bases in between. The CDR3 extends over 14 amino acids. CDR1 is MNHEY, CDR2 SVGAGI, per germline.

The chain is built from TRBV29-1 and TRBJ2-7, with D perhaps matching TRBD1 (6 bases). Per the germline V gene, CDR1 is SQVTM and CDR2 is ANQGSEA. This CDR3 comprises 11 residues. V was trimmed by 6 bases and J by 4 bases, leaving 10 bases between them. CDR3 coding DNA: TGCAGCGTCGCCAGGGGTTACGAGCAGTACTTC. Translation: CSVARGYEQYF.

The chain combines TRBV30 with TRBJ1-5, with 9 bases that match TRBD1. Germline values: CDR1 GTSNPN, CDR2 SVGIG (reference sequence). With 5 bases clipped from V and 9 bases from J, the junction kept 11 bases outside the gene matches. The CDR3 consists of 14 residues. The DNA for the CDR3 is TGTGCCTGGGGCCGGACAGGGGAAGGGCCGCCCCAGCATTTT. It translates to CAWGRTGEGPPQHF.

The chain employs TRBV7-4 and TRBJ2-4, with D unresolved. Deletions cut 5 bases from V and 0 bases from J, with 8 bases between. CDR1 SGHVT and CDR2 SQSDAQ come from the germline V gene. CDR3 length: 14 amino acids. The CDR3 region has the DNA TGTGCCAGCAGCCCTAGGCCAGCCAAAAACATTCAGTACTTC. The encoded protein is CASSPRPAKNIQYF. The variable domain in full, with the rest retrieved from reference TRBV7-4 and TRBJ2-4, is GAGVSQSPRYKVAKRGRDVALRCDSISGHVTLYWYRQTLGQGSEVLTYSQSDAQRDKSGRPSGRFSAERPERSVSTLKIQRTEQGDSAVYLCASSPRPAKNIQYFGAGTRLSVL.

V and J are TRBV5-1 and TRBJ1-1; perhaps TRBD1 as D (6 bases). The CDR3 is made up of 14 amino acids. The germline V gene encodes CDR1 SGHRS and CDR2 YFSETQ. The V gene lost 4 bases and the J gene lost 7 bases, with 17 bases spanning the gap. The CDR3 here is CASSIGTGSVEAFF. The CDR3 nucleotides read TGCGCCAGCAGCATCGGTACAGGGTCCGTTGAAGCTTTCTTT.

Comment on this clone: One end of the junction does not line up with germline, which may come from a read error. The chain carries TRBV20-1 and TRBJ2-1; possible D gene TRBD1, 6 bases. CDR3 size: 10 residues. CDR1 is DFQATT and CDR2 is SNEGSKA in the germline V gene (reference sequence). The DNA of the CDR3 is TGCAGTGCTCAACAGGGCCAAGAGGTCTTC. This gives the protein CSAQQGQEVF.

The chain has TRBV9 and TRBJ2-2; maybe TRBD1 (6 bases). Germline V CDR1 and CDR2: SGDLS, YYNGEE. Deletions cut 4 bases from V and 4 bases from J, with 14 bases between. This CDR3 contains 15 residues. The DNA of the CDR3 is TGTGCCAGCAGCACAGGGCAGATAGGCACCGGGGAGCTGTTTTTT. It translates to CASSTGQIGTGELFF.

The genes are TRBV15 and TRBJ2-1, with 7 bases aligning to TRBD1. The junction had 5 bases not matched to a gene; V was cut back by 6 bases and J by 6 bases. Germline CDR1 reads LNHNV; CDR2 reads YYDKDF (reference sequence). This CDR3 spans 13 amino acids. CDR3 bases: TGTGCCACCAGGACAGGGTTTAGCAATGAGCAGTTCTTC. Protein product: CATRTGFSNEQFF. Based on the CDR3 plus reference TRBV15 and TRBJ2-1, the full variable domain is DAMVIQNPRYQVTQFGKPVTLSCSQTLNHNVMYWYQQKSSQAPKLLFHYYDKDFNNEADTPDNFQSRRPNTSFCFLDIRSPGLGDTAMYLCATRTGFSNEQFFGPGTRLTVL.

V and J are TRBV7-2 and TRBJ1-3; D not resolved. This CDR3 has 16 residues. V dropped 0 bases and J dropped 0 bases, with 9 bases sitting between them. The germline V gene has CDR1 SGHTA and CDR2 FQGNSA. The CDR3 loop reads CASSLAWSSSGNTIYF. DNA for the CDR3: TGTGCCAGCAGCTTAGCGTGGTCCTCCTCTGGAAACACCATATATTTT.

The chain links TRBV6-1 to TRBJ2-5; D unresolved. The CDR3 totals 14 residues. The V gene's germline CDR1 is MNHNS and CDR2 SASEGT. V dropped 1 base and J dropped 1 base, with 7 bases sitting between them. CDR3: CASSEGVGQETQYF. The DNA for the CDR3 is TGTGCCAGCAGTGAAGGGGTGGGCCAAGAGACCCAGTACTTC.

CDR3 in DNA: TGTGCCATCAGTGTGGTGTTAACTGGGAACACTGAAGCTTTCTTT. Amino acids: CAISVVLTGNTEAFF. V is TRBV10-3 and J is TRBJ1-1; no firm D call. Per germline, CDR1 ENHRY and CDR2 SYGVKD. This CDR3 spans 15 amino acids. Deletions cut 4 bases from V and 1 base from J, with 13 bases between.